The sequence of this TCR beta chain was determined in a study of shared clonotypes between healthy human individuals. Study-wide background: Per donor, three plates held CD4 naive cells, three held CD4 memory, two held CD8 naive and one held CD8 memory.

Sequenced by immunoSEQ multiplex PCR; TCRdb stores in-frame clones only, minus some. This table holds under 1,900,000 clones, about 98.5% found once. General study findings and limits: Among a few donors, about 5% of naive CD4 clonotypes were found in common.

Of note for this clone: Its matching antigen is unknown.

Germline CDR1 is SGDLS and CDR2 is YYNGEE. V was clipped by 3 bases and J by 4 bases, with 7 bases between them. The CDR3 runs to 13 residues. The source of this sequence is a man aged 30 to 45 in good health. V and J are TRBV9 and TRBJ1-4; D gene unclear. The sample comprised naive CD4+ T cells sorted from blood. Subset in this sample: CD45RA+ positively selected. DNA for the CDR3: TGTGCCAGCAGCGACGATGATAATGAAAAACTGTTTTTT. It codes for CASSDDDNEKLFF.